What follows are 17 T cell receptor beta chains derived from one specimen sequenced in a study of blood T cell repertoires in COVID-19. Profiled with immunoSEQ multiplex PCR; TCRdb holds only in-frame clones, not every one. The sample shows about 190,000 clones, 65% to 80% of them seen only once. Sample: peripheral blood. The receptors derive from a woman aged 45-60 years with acute or convalescent COVID-19.

This clone was counted once. The chain couples TRBV7-6 to TRBJ2-2; no clear D gene. Germline loops: CDR1 SGHVS, CDR2 FNYEAQ. Trimming cost V 1 base and J 6 bases, with 12 bases left between them. The CDR3 extends over 15 amino acids. CDR3: CASSLGSLGAGELFF. The CDR3 nucleotides are TGTGCCAGCAGCTTAGGGAGTCTAGGCGCCGGGGAGCTGTTTTTT.

The rearrangement joins TRBV6-1 to TRBJ2-7; a possible D gene is TRBD2 (5 bases). Germline-derived CDR1 and CDR2 are MNHNS and SASEGT. Trimming took off 2 bases at V and 3 bases at J, with 23 bases between the two ends. The CDR3 extends over 18 amino acids. CDR3 residues: CASSEKLVDDGGNYEQYF. The CDR3 DNA sequence: TGTGCCAGCAGTGAAAAGTTGGTGGACGATGGAGGCAACTACGAGCAGTACTTC.

V and J are TRBV6-5 and TRBJ2-1, with 10 bases matching TRBD2. J was trimmed by 4 bases and V by 6 bases; bases with no gene match: 3. Germline V lookup: CDR1 MNHEY, CDR2 SVGAGI. The CDR3 loop spans 14 amino acids. The CDR3 sequence is CASRGLAAYNEQFF. The CDR3 coding sequence is TGTGCCAGCAGAGGACTAGCGGCATACAATGAGCAGTTCTTC.

This chain joins TRBV2 and TRBJ1-4; a weak D match, TRBD1 (5 bases). CDR1 and CDR2 (germline): SNHLY, FYNNEI. The germline V and J ends were trimmed by 6 bases and 7 bases, with 15 bases remaining between them. The CDR3 has 14 residues. CDR3 amino acids: CASSPGTSGEKLFF. In DNA form, the CDR3 reads TGTGCCAGCAGCCCCGGGACTTCTGGTGAAAAACTGTTTTTT.

The chain joins TRBV5-1 to TRBJ1-1; 8 nucleotides match TRBD1. CDR3 length: 15 amino acids. V trimming: 3 bases; J trimming: 4 bases; junction bases outside the gene matches: 8. Germline V CDR1 and CDR2: SGHRS, YFSETQ. CDR3 in amino acids: CASSSGQGTATEAFF. The CDR3, as DNA: TGCGCCAGCAGCTCCGGACAGGGTACGGCCACTGAAGCTTTCTTT.

The chain uses TRBV5-3 and TRBJ1-5; TRBD1 matches at 8 bases. TRBV5-3 is classed as an ORF, of uncertain function. The V segment lost 1 base and the J segment 8 bases; nucleotides outside the gene matches: 17. The CDR3 loop spans 18 amino acids. CDR3 DNA: TGTGCCAGAAGCTTGATTCGGCCACCAGGGGGCGCGGGTGAGCCCCAGCATTTT. Its protein product is CARSLIRPPGGAGEPQHF.

The rearrangement links TRBV6-2 or TRBV6-3 to TRBJ1-1; D gene ambiguous. From germline, CDR1 is MNHEY and CDR2 SVGEGT. Trimming left V 4 bases short and J 9 bases short, with 9 bases between. The CDR3 totals 11 residues. This CDR3 reads CASSSLRKAFF. The CDR3 nucleotides are TGTGCCAGCAGTTCTCTCAGAAAAGCTTTCTTT.

Here the CDR3 DNA reads TGTGCCAGTAATTGGGGCCTCGGCAGCAATCAGCCCCAGCATTTT. Its translation: CASNWGLGSNQPQHF. J is TRBJ1-5 and V is TRBV19, with D possibly being TRBD1 (5 bases). Germline V gene sequence: CDR1 LNHDA, CDR2 SQIVND (reference sequence). V lost 7 bases to trimming and J lost 1 base, with 14 bases between them. CDR3 length equals 15 residues.

The J gene is TRBJ2-1, the V gene TRBV2, with unresolved D. The V and J ends lost 7 bases and 6 bases respectively, with 16 bases between them. This CDR3 has 14 amino acids. CDR1 is SNHLY and CDR2 is FYNNEI in the germline V gene. DNA for the CDR3: TGTGCCAGCAATGGGTACCGGGTACCCAATGAGCAGTTCTTC. This sequence encodes CASNGYRVPNEQFF.

The chain recombines TRBV27 with TRBJ2-7; D perhaps matches TRBD1 (6 bases). CDR3 size: 11 residues. V shed 10 bases and J shed 5 bases, with 12 bases lying between them. Germline CDR1 and CDR2: MNHEY and SMNVEV (reference sequence). In DNA, the CDR3 is TGTGCCACCTTACAGGGACACGAGCAGTACTTC. Protein: CATLQGHEQYF.

The rearrangement links TRBV7-9 to TRBJ2-7; the match to TRBD1 covers 8 bases. The CDR3 totals 14 residues. The V gene end was trimmed by 8 bases and the J gene end by 2 bases; junction bases not matched to a gene: 8. Germline V gene data show CDR1 as SEHNR and CDR2 as FQNEAQ (reference sequence). The CDR3 sequence is CASGAQGEPYEQYF. Written as DNA, the CDR3 is TGTGCCAGCGGGGCACAGGGGGAACCCTACGAGCAGTACTTC.

This clone was seen just once. CDR3 sequence reads: CASSVDYLGGNTDTQYF. The CDR3 region has the DNA TGTGCCAGCAGCGTAGATTATTTGGGGGGTAACACAGATACGCAGTATTTT. The chain couples TRBV9 to TRBJ2-3, with TRBD2 as a possible D gene (6 bases). Trimming removed 0 bases from V and 2 bases from J, with 16 bases in between. Germline-derived CDR1 and CDR2 are SGDLS and YYNGEE. The CDR3 consists of 17 residues.

The J gene is TRBJ2-4, the V gene TRBV11-2; 8 bases agree with TRBD2. This CDR3 is 15 amino acids long. Germline V gene data show CDR1 as SGHAT and CDR2 as FQNNGV. Trimming removed 5 bases from V and 8 bases from J; junction bases left unmatched: 11. The CDR3 DNA follows: TGTGCCAGCAGCCCTTACGGGACTAGAGAGGACATTCAGTACTTC. Translating gives CASSPYGTREDIQYF.

The chain employs TRBV6-1 and TRBJ1-2, with TRBD1 as a possible D gene (5 bases). Trimming took 0 bases from V and 8 from J, leaving 22 bases between them. The CDR3 runs 17 residues. Germline V gene sequence: CDR1 MNHNS, CDR2 SASEGT. CDR3 in DNA: TGTGCCAGCAGTGAAGCGCTTCTGTGGGGCTGGGAAGGGGGCTACACCTTC. Amino acid sequence: CASSEALLWGWEGGYTF.

V is TRBV5-1 and J is TRBJ2-7, with TRBD2 identical over 9 bases. The CDR3 spans 14 residues. V was pared by 2 bases and J by 5 bases, with 5 bases of the junction left unmatched. Per germline, CDR1 SGHRS and CDR2 YFSETQ. The CDR3 coding sequence is TGCGCCAGCAGCTTAGCGGGAGGTACCAACGAGCAGTACTTC. This sequence encodes CASSLAGGTNEQYF. The whole variable domain, remainder taken from reference TRBV5-1 and TRBJ2-7, is KAGVTQTPRYLIKTRGQQVTLSCSPISGHRSVSWYQQTPGQGLQFLFEYFSETQRNKGNFPGRFSGRQFSNSRSEMNVSTLELGDSALYLCASSLAGGTNEQYFGPGTRLTVT.

This sequence joins TRBV11-3 and TRBJ1-1; 9 positions match TRBD1. The junction had 8 bases not matched to a gene; V was cut back by 5 bases and J by 1 base. CDR1 SGHNT and CDR2 YENEEA come from the germline V gene. The CDR3 loop spans 16 amino acids. CDR3 amino acids: CASSPGQGKGNTEAFF. CDR3 sequence (DNA): TGTGCCAGCAGCCCTGGACAGGGGAAAGGGAACACTGAAGCTTTCTTT.

The chain carries TRBV19 and TRBJ1-5, with a tentative D call TRBD1 (5 bases). V gave up 10 bases and J gave up 3 bases, with 16 bases separating them. Germline-derived CDR1 and CDR2 are LNHDA and SQIVND (reference sequence). CDR3 length: 14 amino acids. The CDR3 here is CATNSGQLNQPQHF. The DNA of the CDR3 is TGTGCCACAAACTCCGGACAACTCAATCAGCCCCAGCATTTT.